The 26 T cell receptor beta chains below come from one sample, sequenced in a study of beta chain features in type 1 diabetes. Sequenced material consisted of expressed TCRB transcripts (all of the isolated RNA was reverse transcribed). Libraries were prepared by immunoSEQ multiplex PCR; TCRdb keeps only in-frame clonotypes and omits some of them. The sample holds some 500,000 clones; about 10% are singletons and the top ten take 0.04% to 0.05%. Sequenced sample: naive CD4+ T cells from blood. All receptors come from a woman between 18 and 29 years old in good health.

This chain links TRBV29-1 with TRBJ1-5; 8 bases match TRBD1. There are 13 residues in the CDR3. Germline assignment: CDR1 SQVTM and CDR2 ANQGSEA. The ends lost 7 bases at V and 4 bases at J; junction bases unmatched: 6. The DNA for the CDR3 is TGCAGCGCAAGGACAGGGTCGAATCAGCCCCAGCATTTT. Translating gives CSARTGSNQPQHF.

The genes are TRBV7-6 and TRBJ2-3, with 11 bases aligning to TRBD2. The V gene's germline CDR1 is SGHVS and CDR2 FNYEAQ. V was clipped by 4 bases and J by 6 bases; unmatched bases: 9. There are 16 residues in the CDR3. Written as DNA, the CDR3 is TGTGCCAGCAGCTCACGTAGCGGGAGGGCAGGTGATACGCAGTATTTT. It is translated as CASSSRSGRAGDTQYF.

The rearrangement links TRBV2 to TRBJ2-2; no clear D. V was shortened by 4 bases and J by 5 bases, with 17 bases between the two germline ends. The CDR3 runs to 16 residues. CDR1 and CDR2 from the germline V gene are SNHLY and FYNNEI. The CDR3 DNA follows: TGTGCCAGCAGTGCCTCGTGGGCCACCGGGACCGGGGAGCTGTTTTTT. This translates into CASSASWATGTGELFF.

The sample holds a few counts of this clone. The chain combines TRBV21-1 with TRBJ2-5. TRBV21-1 counts as a pseudogene. This CDR3 region has 16 residues. The CDR3 sequence is CASSKEGGNLQETQYF. CDR3 bases: TGTGCCAGCAGCAAAGAGGGGGGAAACCTCCAAGAGACCCAGTACTTC.

This sequence joins TRBV9 and TRBJ2-7, with D perhaps TRBD1 (6 bases). CDR1 and CDR2 from the germline V gene are SGDLS and YYNGEE. This CDR3 region has 15 residues. Between the trimmed V and J ends, which lost 0 bases and 3 bases, there was a span of 13 bases. This CDR3 is CASSVGLQGNYEQYF. Here the CDR3 DNA reads TGTGCCAGCAGCGTAGGTCTTCAGGGGAACTACGAGCAGTACTTC.

J is TRBJ2-5 and V is TRBV18, with a possible D match to TRBD1 (6 bases). This CDR3 spans 16 amino acids. Germline loops: CDR1 KGHSH, CDR2 LQKENI. Trimming shortened V by 0 bases and J by 4 bases, and 15 bases separated the two germline ends. The CDR3 here is CASSPPSRRGGETQYF. CDR3 DNA sequence: TGTGCCAGCTCACCACCTTCCAGAAGAGGGGGAGAGACCCAGTACTTC.

This clone appeared a few times. The J gene is TRBJ2-5, the V gene TRBV19; D ambiguous. Germline loops: CDR1 LNHDA, CDR2 SQIVND (reference sequence). This CDR3 is built from 11 residues. V was cut by 3 bases and J by 9 bases, with 8 bases left in between. The CDR3 DNA is TGTGCCAGTAGTATTAGAGGTTCCCAGTACTTC. This sequence encodes CASSIRGSQYF.

This clone was seen more than once but under ten times. The rearrangement links TRBV27 to TRBJ2-5; tentatively, D is TRBD2 (6 bases). Trimming took 3 bases from V and 4 from J, leaving 9 bases between them. Germline CDR1 is MNHEY and CDR2 is SMNVEV (reference sequence). The CDR3 is 13 amino acids. The CDR3 reads CASSLTEGETQYF. The CDR3 nucleotides are TGTGCCAGCAGTTTGACGGAGGGAGAGACCCAGTACTTC.

This clone was counted a few times. The chain recombines TRBV4-2 with TRBJ2-4, with 9 positions matching TRBD1. The CDR3 runs to 17 residues. The J segment lost 3 bases and the V segment lost 2 bases, leaving 8 bases of the junction unmatched. Germline V gene data show CDR1 as LGHNA and CDR2 as YNFKEQ. The CDR3 protein is CASSQPTRTGVKNIQYF. CDR3 DNA: TGTGCCAGCAGCCAACCGACGAGGACAGGGGTCAAAAACATTCAGTACTTC.

The gene calls are TRBV7-2 and TRBJ2-1; no firm D call. The CDR3 has 12 amino acids. V was shortened by 3 bases and J by 5 bases, with 5 bases between the two germline ends. CDR1 and CDR2 from the germline V gene are SGHTA and FQGNSA. The DNA of the CDR3 is TGTGCCAGCAGCTTTTACAACAATGAGCAGTTCTTC. Protein product: CASSFYNNEQFF.

This clone was recorded a few times. The chain uses TRBV4-1 and TRBJ2-5; 7 nucleotides align to TRBD2. Per germline, CDR1 MGHRA and CDR2 YSYEKL. CDR3 size: 18 residues. V dropped 4 bases and J dropped 5; count of bases not matched to a gene: 19. The CDR3 DNA reads as TGCGCCAGCAGCCGAGTCATTAGCGGGTCGGAGCCCCTGGAGACCCAGTACTTC. It specifies CASSRVISGSEPLETQYF.

This clone showed up just a few times. The same CDR3 also results from other DNA sequences found in this sample. This chain joins TRBV7-2 and TRBJ2-5; D remains unclear. The V and J ends lost 1 base and 2 bases respectively, with 5 bases between them. The CDR3 is made up of 13 amino acids. Germline V gene sequence: CDR1 SGHTA, CDR2 FQGNSA. The CDR3: CASSLGQQETQYF. For the CDR3, the DNA is TGTGCCAGCAGCTTAGGGCAACAAGAGACCCAGTACTTC.

The chain links TRBV9 to TRBJ2-3; D remains unclear. V gave up 3 bases and J gave up 2 bases, with 25 bases separating them. This CDR3 has 19 amino acids. Germline CDR1 SGDLS, CDR2 YYNGEE. CDR3 residues: CASSGSKVLSRNLTDTQYF. DNA for the CDR3: TGTGCCAGCAGCGGCTCCAAGGTATTGAGCCGAAACCTCACAGATACGCAGTATTTT.

The table lists this clone with a few counts. The chain carries TRBV28 and TRBJ1-2; D remains unclear. The CDR3 is 11 amino acids. Germline loops: CDR1 MDHEN, CDR2 SYDVKM. The germline V and J ends were trimmed by 4 bases and 5 bases, with 5 bases remaining between them. The CDR3 nucleotides are TGTGCCAGCAGTTCAACTTATGGCTACACCTTC. Its translation is CASSSTYGYTF.

The rearrangement links TRBV25-1 to TRBJ1-5; D is ambiguous. Trimming took 8 bases from V and 2 from J, leaving 7 bases between them. This CDR3 has 12 amino acids. CDR1 and CDR2 (germline): MGHDK, SYGVNS. The CDR3 coding sequence is TGTGCCAGCCGACTTGGCAATCAGCCCCAGCATTTT. It yields the protein CASRLGNQPQHF.

This clone was seen a few times. The rearrangement joins TRBV5-6 to TRBJ1-4, with TRBD1 matching over 7 bases. The CDR3 runs 14 residues. In germline, CDR1 is SGHDT, CDR2 YYEEEE. V lost 3 bases and J lost 4; bases outside the gene matches: 3. The CDR3 DNA reads as TGTGCCAGCAGCTCGGGACAGTTTAATGAAAAACTGTTTTTT. Protein sequence: CASSSGQFNEKLFF.

This clone was counted between two and nine times. This CDR3 reads CAWKGLAGVRTSYEQYF. CDR3 sequence (DNA): TGTGCCTGGAAGGGCCTAGCGGGAGTGCGGACCTCCTACGAGCAGTACTTC. The genes are TRBV30 and TRBJ2-7, with 10 bases aligning to TRBD2. V lost 4 bases and J lost 0; bases outside the gene matches: 12. Germline CDR1 reads GTSNPN; CDR2 reads SVGIG (reference sequence). This CDR3 has 17 residues.

J is TRBJ2-1 and V is TRBV7-9, with no clear D. Trimming removed 4 bases from V and 4 bases from J, with 17 bases in between. This CDR3 comprises 16 residues. The V gene's germline CDR1 is SEHNR and CDR2 FQNEAQ (reference sequence). CDR3: CASSSDLKSVYNEQFF. CDR3 in DNA: TGTGCCAGCAGCTCCGACCTCAAGTCGGTGTACAATGAGCAGTTCTTC.

The chain links TRBV4-2 to TRBJ1-3; the D is unclear. The CDR3 runs 16 residues. The germline gives CDR1 LGHNA, CDR2 YNFKEQ. The ends were cut back, 4 bases at V and 1 base at J, with 14 bases in the middle. DNA for the CDR3: TGTGCCAGCAGCCTAGTTCGACGGATTTCTGGAAACACCATATATTTT. Translated: CASSLVRRISGNTIYF.

The V and J genes are TRBV10-3 and TRBJ1-6, with D maybe TRBD1 (6 bases). Germline V gene data show CDR1 as ENHRY and CDR2 as SYGVKD. Between the trimmed V and J ends, which lost 10 bases and 5 bases, there was a span of 18 bases. The CDR3 is 15 residues long. The CDR3 loop reads CATHSGELHNSPLHF. DNA of the CDR3: TGTGCCACACACTCAGGGGAGTTGCATAATTCACCCCTCCACTTT.

V and J are TRBV29-1 and TRBJ1-1; 8 bases line up with TRBD1. Germline V gene data show CDR1 as SQVTM and CDR2 as ANQGSEA. The CDR3 sequence is 15 residues long. V was clipped by 2 bases and J by 4 bases; unmatched bases: 9. The CDR3 nucleotides read TGCAGCGTTGAAAACTGGACAGGGCGGGGCACTGAAGCTTTCTTT. It codes for CSVENWTGRGTEAFF.

The gene calls are TRBV29-1 and TRBJ1-4; D is possibly TRBD1 (5 bases). Trimming took off 1 base at V and 4 bases at J, with 13 bases between the two ends. This CDR3 is built from 15 residues. The V gene's germline CDR1 is SQVTM and CDR2 ANQGSEA. The chain's CDR3 is CSVEAREPGNEKLFF. The CDR3 region has the DNA TGCAGCGTTGAAGCCAGGGAGCCGGGTAATGAAAAACTGTTTTTT.

Only a few counts were recorded for this clone. Here the CDR3 DNA reads TGCAGCGCAACACAGGGGTCGGTCACAGATACGCAGTATTTT. Its translation is CSATQGSVTDTQYF. The gene calls are TRBV29-1 and TRBJ2-3; 7 positions match TRBD1. Germline trimming cut 7 bases from V and 2 bases from J; bases unmatched to any gene: 9. This CDR3 contains 14 residues. From germline, CDR1 is SQVTM and CDR2 ANQGSEA.

This clone was observed a few times. The genes are TRBV6-5 and TRBJ2-5; D is ambiguous. The CDR3 runs 14 residues. Germline V lookup: CDR1 MNHEY, CDR2 SVGAGI. Deletions cut 2 bases from V and 4 bases from J, with 11 bases between. As DNA, the CDR3 is TGTGCCAGCAGTTACGGGATTGGGTTAGAGACCCAGTACTTC. Its translation is CASSYGIGLETQYF.

The chain uses TRBV7-9 and TRBJ2-5; 12 bases match TRBD2. J lost 5 bases, V lost 5 bases, and 9 bases had no gene match. Germline V gene sequence: CDR1 SEHNR, CDR2 FQNEAQ (reference sequence). This CDR3 contains 16 residues. This chain's CDR3 is CASSKRPGTSGETQYF. CDR3 DNA sequence: TGTGCCAGCAGCAAGAGGCCCGGGACTAGCGGGGAGACCCAGTACTTC.

The table lists this clone with a few counts. The gene calls are TRBV10-3 and TRBJ2-1; 8 bases are shared with TRBD2. Germline loops: CDR1 ENHRY, CDR2 SYGVKD. Unmatched junction bases numbered 8, after V lost 6 bases and J lost 4 bases. This CDR3 contains 15 residues. The CDR3 spells CAISASTGGYNEQFF. The CDR3 coding sequence is TGTGCCATCAGCGCTTCCACGGGAGGGTACAATGAGCAGTTCTTC.